Each of the 30 T cell receptor beta chains below was sequenced from the same sample in a study of T-cell reconstitution after alpha-beta-depleted transplantation in children. As it was prepared, the TCRbeta library received unique molecular identifiers. TCRdb used MiXCR to reprocess the PCR reads, holding one entry per CDR3 protein. The table records 200,000 to 250,000 distinct CDR3 sequences, about 11% of them present only once. This sample comprised PBMCs from the stem cell graft donor, obtained from the stem cell graft. These receptors all come from a human donor who donated a stem cell graft to a child with acute lymphoblastic leukemia.

Many counts were recorded for this clonotype. The genes are TRBV5-1 and TRBJ1-2; D gene uncertain. This CDR3 is 15 amino acids long. Deletions cut 1 base from V and 0 bases from J, with 10 bases between. The germline V gene has CDR1 SGHRS and CDR2 YFSETQ. CDR3 nucleotide sequence: TGCGCCAGCAGCTTGCATCCAGATACTAACTATGGCTACACCTTC. Its protein product is CASSLHPDTNYGYTF. The variable domain in full, completed from reference TRBV5-1 and TRBJ1-2, reads KAGVTQTPRYLIKTRGQQVTLSCSPISGHRSVSWYQQTPGQGLQFLFEYFSETQRNKGNFPGRFSGRQFSNSRSEMNVSTLELGDSALYLCASSLHPDTNYGYTFGSGTRLTVV.

This chain joins TRBV7-2 and TRBJ2-5; 9 bases agree with TRBD2. J was trimmed by 1 base and V by 4 bases; bases with no gene match: 4. Germline CDR1 SGHTA, CDR2 FQGNSA. The CDR3 extends over 15 amino acids. CDR3 sequence reads: CASSSLAGLQETQYF. The CDR3 nucleotides are TGTGCCAGCAGCTCACTAGCGGGTCTCCAAGAGACCCAGTACTTC.

In this sample, this clonotype turned up a few times. The chain joins TRBV20-1 to TRBJ2-7; 7 bases line up with TRBD1. The CDR3 spans 16 residues. In germline, CDR1 is DFQATT, CDR2 SNEGSKA (reference sequence). Trimming removed 3 bases from V and 0 bases from J; junction bases left unmatched: 11. The CDR3, as DNA: TGCAGTGCTAGGCCCCCCCTGGGGACAGACTCCTACGAGCAGTACTTC. Its translation: CSARPPLGTDSYEQYF.

This clonotype was counted ten times or more. The chain uses TRBV12-3 or TRBV12-4 and TRBJ1-4; 7 positions match TRBD1. The CDR3 is 14 residues long. Germline trimming cut 7 bases from V and 7 bases from J; bases unmatched to any gene: 9. The CDR3 region is CASNRGGDFEKLFF. The CDR3 DNA reads as TGTGCCAGCAACAGAGGGGGCGACTTTGAAAAACTGTTTTTT.

This clonotype was found many times. This chain joins TRBV5-1 and TRBJ2-7; D is perhaps TRBD1 (6 bases). Trimming pared 4 bases from V and 2 bases from J, leaving 16 bases between. Looked up from germline, CDR1 is SGHRS and CDR2 is YFSETQ. The CDR3 is made up of 15 amino acids. CDR3 protein: CASSPYGTTPYEQYF. CDR3 nucleotides: TGCGCCAGCAGCCCGTACGGGACAACACCCTACGAGCAGTACTTC.

This clonotype was counted many times. V usage is TRBV30 and J usage is TRBJ2-7; no firm D call. The CDR3 is made up of 14 amino acids. Trimming removed 8 bases from V and 1 base from J, with 18 bases in between. Looked up from germline, CDR1 is GTSNPN and CDR2 is SVGIG (reference sequence). CDR3 protein: CAGKYGDTSYEQYF. The CDR3 region has the DNA TGTGCCGGGAAATATGGTGACACTTCCTACGAGCAGTACTTC. The variable domain in full, with the rest retrieved from reference TRBV30 and TRBJ2-7, is SQTIHQWPATLVQPVGSPLSLECTVEGTSNPNLYWYRQAAGRGLQLLFYSVGIGQISSEVPQNLSASRPQDRQFILSSKKLLLSDSGFYLCAGKYGDTSYEQYFGPGTRLTVT.

This clonotype was observed at least ten times. The chain recombines TRBV21-1 with TRBJ2-7; the table's D call TRBD2 went unverified against the DNA. TRBV21-1 corresponds to a pseudogene. The CDR3 runs 15 residues. CDR3: CASSPTRPCSYVQYF. In DNA, the CDR3 is TGTGCCAGCAGCCCTACTAGACCGTGCTCCTACGTGCAGTACTTC.

In its sample, this clonotype was seen many times. V and J are TRBV28 and TRBJ2-7; no definite D call. The CDR3 runs to 17 residues. CDR1 and CDR2 (germline): MDHEN, SYDVKM. V was shortened by 6 bases and J by 2 bases, with 23 bases between the two germline ends. CDR3 amino acids: CASSSVPTGPRPYEQYF. CDR3 sequence (DNA): TGTGCCAGCAGCTCCGTCCCTACCGGGCCCCGGCCCTACGAGCAGTACTTC.

This sequence joins TRBV20-1 and TRBJ2-7; either TRBD1 or TRBD2 may fit D (5 bases each). The ends were cut back, 4 bases at V and 7 bases at J, with 20 bases in the middle. Germline V gene lookup returns CDR1 DFQATT and CDR2 SNEGSKA (reference sequence). The CDR3 covers 14 residues. CDR3 protein: CSAIRDPLAREQYF. In DNA, the CDR3 is TGCAGTGCTATCCGGGACCCCCTGGCGCGGGAGCAGTACTTC.

This clonotype showed up many times. The V gene is TRBV7-8, the J gene TRBJ1-1; TRBD1 is a possible D gene (5 bases). Germline CDR1 is SGHVS and CDR2 is FQNEAQ. With 6 bases removed from V and 4 bases from J, the gap between germline ends came to 15 bases. The CDR3 consists of 14 residues. CDR3: CASRKTVGGTEAFF. Here the CDR3 DNA reads TGTGCCAGCAGAAAAACAGTGGGGGGCACTGAAGCTTTCTTT.

This clonotype was observed many times. The chain employs TRBV10-1 and TRBJ2-1; D ambiguous. V lost 0 bases to trimming and J lost 9 bases, with 3 bases between them. Per germline, CDR1 WNHNN and CDR2 SYGVQD (reference sequence). The CDR3 is 11 amino acids. DNA for the CDR3: TGCGCCAGCAGTGAGTCCAGTGAGCAGTTCTTC. Translation gives CASSESSEQFF.

This clonotype has ten or more counts. This sequence joins TRBV5-1 and TRBJ2-5, with D perhaps TRBD2 (5 bases). This CDR3 contains 15 residues. Trimming cost V 3 bases and J 7 bases, with 19 bases left between them. Germline loops: CDR1 SGHRS, CDR2 YFSETQ. The CDR3: CASSSIVAGAGTQYF. The CDR3 coding sequence is TGCGCCAGCAGCTCCATCGTCGCCGGCGCGGGGACCCAGTACTTC. The full variable domain, in which reference TRBV5-1 and TRBJ2-5 provide the parts outside the CDR3, is KAGVTQTPRYLIKTRGQQVTLSCSPISGHRSVSWYQQTPGQGLQFLFEYFSETQRNKGNFPGRFSGRQFSNSRSEMNVSTLELGDSALYLCASSSIVAGAGTQYFGPGTRLLVL.

At least ten counts were recorded for this clonotype. The chain is built from TRBV15 and TRBJ1-6; TRBD1 aligns across 10 bases. The length of the CDR3 is 15 residues. The V gene's germline CDR1 is LNHNV and CDR2 YYDKDF (reference sequence). V was clipped by 4 bases and J by 13 bases; unmatched bases: 10. Here the CDR3 reads CATSTKTGGDLPLHF. In nucleotides, the CDR3 is TGTGCCACCAGCACCAAGACAGGGGGCGATCTCCCCCTCCACTTT.

This clonotype showed up many times. The DNA for the CDR3 is TGTGCCAGCGGAATTTACAGGGGGGGATCCTACGAGCAGTACTTC. This codes for CASGIYRGGSYEQYF. This chain links TRBV12-3 or TRBV12-4 with TRBJ2-7, with a possible D match to TRBD1 (8 bases). The CDR3 covers 15 residues. The germline V and J ends were trimmed by 8 bases and 1 base, with 18 bases remaining between them.

This clonotype was picked up many times. This chain uses TRBV27 with TRBJ1-6, with D unresolved. V lost 2 bases to trimming and J lost 2 bases, with 10 bases between them. CDR3 length: 16 residues. Germline CDR1 reads MNHEY; CDR2 reads SMNVEV (reference sequence). Here the CDR3 reads CASSLGPRTYNSPLHF. The DNA of the CDR3 is TGTGCCAGCAGTTTAGGCCCGCGGACCTATAATTCACCCCTCCACTTT.

In this sample, this clonotype turned up many times. J is TRBJ2-2 and V is TRBV7-2; weak D call: TRBD1 (6 bases). The germline V gene encodes CDR1 SGHTA and CDR2 FQGNSA. CDR3 length: 13 amino acids. The germline V and J ends were trimmed by 6 bases and 6 bases, with 11 bases remaining between them. The CDR3 sequence: CASRTQGAGELFF. CDR3 nucleotide sequence: TGTGCCAGCAGGACACAGGGTGCCGGGGAGCTGTTTTTT.

This clonotype was found a few times. This chain uses TRBV30 with TRBJ1-3; D not resolved. V lost 2 bases, J lost 0 bases, and 11 bases lay in between. This CDR3 contains 15 residues. The germline CDR1 and CDR2 sequences are GTSNPN and SVGIG (reference sequence). Written as DNA, the CDR3 is TGTGCCTGGAGTAAGAAAAGGACCTCTGGAAACACCATATATTTT. This codes for CAWSKKRTSGNTIYF.

This clonotype was recorded at least ten times. This chain connects TRBV12-3 or TRBV12-4 to TRBJ2-3; TRBD2 agrees at 7 bases. The CDR3 spans 16 residues. J was trimmed by 1 base and V by 0 bases; bases with no gene match: 4. CDR3 in amino acids: CASSLARGTGTDTQYF. In DNA form, the CDR3 reads TGTGCCAGCAGTTTAGCGCGGGGGACGGGCACAGATACGCAGTATTTT.

About this clonotype: This is likely an artifact of a read error, given a far larger clone one base away. Because the CDR3 is missing its conserved closing phenylalanine or tryptophan, this is likely a read error. V gene TRBV27 combines with J gene TRBJ2-7; D gene ambiguous. The CDR3 has 12 amino acids. Looked up from germline, CDR1 is MNHEY and CDR2 is SMNVEV (reference sequence). The V end lost 3 bases, the J end lost 2 bases, and 5 bases lay between the germline ends. The CDR3 region has the DNA TGTGCCAGCAGTTTTGGACCCTACGAGCAGTACATC. This encodes CASSFGPYEQYI.

This clonotype was seen many times. Here the CDR3 reads CASSSRQLNYGYTF. The CDR3 DNA reads as TGTGCCAGCAGCTCCCGACAGCTTAACTATGGCTACACCTTC. V gene TRBV7-2 combines with J gene TRBJ1-2; tentative D call: TRBD1 (5 bases). Germline V gene sequence: CDR1 SGHTA, CDR2 FQGNSA. The CDR3 runs to 14 residues. V was shortened by 4 bases and J by 1 base, with 10 bases between the two germline ends.

This clonotype was seen at least ten times. The rearrangement links TRBV5-1 to TRBJ2-7, with D hard to call. Trimming took 0 bases from V and 2 from J, leaving 3 bases between them. Germline V lookup: CDR1 SGHRS, CDR2 YFSETQ. CDR3 length: 12 amino acids. The CDR3 coding sequence is TGCGCCAGCAGCTTGGATACCTACGAGCAGTACTTC. Its protein product is CASSLDTYEQYF. Using reference TRBV5-1 and TRBJ2-7 for the parts outside the CDR3, the full variable domain is KAGVTQTPRYLIKTRGQQVTLSCSPISGHRSVSWYQQTPGQGLQFLFEYFSETQRNKGNFPGRFSGRQFSNSRSEMNVSTLELGDSALYLCASSLDTYEQYFGPGTRLTVT.

This clonotype occurred many times. The chain couples TRBV7-2 to TRBJ1-1; no firm D call. Germline loops: CDR1 SGHTA, CDR2 FQGNSA. V lost 5 bases to trimming and J lost 11 bases, with 9 bases between them. The CDR3 runs 10 residues. CDR3 coding DNA: TGTGCCAGCAGCATGGAGGGCGCTTTCTTT. Amino acids: CASSMEGAFF.

This clonotype was counted at least ten times. CDR3 region: CASSLGGVPTEQYF. The DNA for the CDR3 is TGCGCCAGCAGCTTGGGGGGGGTCCCAACGGAGCAGTACTTC. V is TRBV5-1 and J is TRBJ2-7, with a possible D match to TRBD2 (6 bases). V was trimmed by 0 bases and J by 7 bases, leaving 14 bases between them. Germline V gene sequence: CDR1 SGHRS, CDR2 YFSETQ. The CDR3 runs 14 residues.

This clonotype appeared a few times. V usage is TRBV12-3 or TRBV12-4 and J usage is TRBJ2-5, with D possibly being TRBD1 (5 bases). V lost 7 bases and J lost 7, with 16 bases in between. CDR3 size: 13 residues. The CDR3 region has the DNA TGTGCCAGCATTGCAGGGTCTTCGGGGACCCAGTACTTC. Amino acids: CASIAGSSGTQYF.

This clonotype was seen ten or more times. The chain has TRBV12-3 or TRBV12-4 and TRBJ1-6, with 7 bases aligning to TRBD1. Trimming removed 6 bases from V and 9 bases from J; junction bases left unmatched: 5. CDR3 length: 13 amino acids. The CDR3 spells CASRITGASPLHF. CDR3 DNA: TGTGCCAGCAGGATTACAGGGGCTTCACCCCTCCACTTT.

This clonotype came up many times. The chain links TRBV6-1 to TRBJ2-7; D may be TRBD1 or TRBD2 (6 bases each). Germline-derived CDR1 and CDR2 are MNHNS and SASEGT. V was shortened by 3 bases and J by 9 bases, with 18 bases between the two germline ends. The CDR3 runs 14 residues. This chain's CDR3 is CASSDSGQLMGQYF. The CDR3 DNA reads TGTGCCAGCAGTGATAGCGGACAGTTAATGGGGCAGTACTTC.

This clonotype was counted ten times or more. This chain uses TRBV27 with TRBJ1-5, with TRBD1 identical over 9 bases. CDR3 size: 14 residues. V shed 3 bases and J 4 bases; nucleotides not matched to a gene: 1. Germline V gene lookup returns CDR1 MNHEY and CDR2 SMNVEV (reference sequence). The CDR3 here is CASSLTGGNQPQHF. In DNA, the CDR3 is TGTGCCAGCAGTTTGACAGGGGGAAATCAGCCCCAGCATTTT.

This clonotype was detected many times. CDR3 amino acids: CASSLGDRDHNEQFF. CDR3 DNA sequence: TGCGCCAGCAGCTTGGGGGACAGGGACCACAATGAGCAGTTCTTC. This chain joins TRBV5-1 and TRBJ2-1; TRBD1 matches 9 bases. Germline loops: CDR1 SGHRS, CDR2 YFSETQ. The CDR3 loop spans 15 amino acids. Trimming took 0 bases from V and 5 from J; bases not matched to a gene: 3. The variable domain in full, completed from reference TRBV5-1 and TRBJ2-1, reads KAGVTQTPRYLIKTRGQQVTLSCSPISGHRSVSWYQQTPGQGLQFLFEYFSETQRNKGNFPGRFSGRQFSNSRSEMNVSTLELGDSALYLCASSLGDRDHNEQFFGPGTRLTVL.

This clonotype appeared many times. The genes are TRBV28 and TRBJ2-4; tentative D call: TRBD1 (5 bases). Between the trimmed V and J ends, which lost 5 bases and 8 bases, there was a span of 13 bases. CDR1 and CDR2 (germline): MDHEN, SYDVKM. The CDR3 loop spans 13 amino acids. CDR3 nucleotides: TGTGCCAGCAGTAAAAGGGGTGCGGACATTCAGTACTTC. Translation: CASSKRGADIQYF.

On this clonotype: A much more abundant neighbour one base away suggests this may be a read error. The chain joins TRBV7-9 to TRBJ1-1; D remains unclear. The germline CDR1 and CDR2 sequences are SEHNR and FQNEAQ (reference sequence). The CDR3 covers 14 residues. This CDR3 is CASSPPGRLTEASF. The CDR3, as DNA: TGTGCCAGCAGCCCCCCGGGGAGGCTTACTGAAGCTTCCTTT.